This T cell receptor beta chain was captured in a study of blood T cells in healthy people across ages. Study observations and caveats: Age brought a roughly linear fall in TCR beta diversity measured per million T cells.

A second PCR of roughly 7 to 11 cycles used a sample-barcoded 5' primer and a J-beta primer mix. TCRdb re-called the 5' RACE reads through MiXCR, storing one row per CDR3 protein. The data show 600,000 to 850,000 distinct CDR3 sequences, 20% to 25% seen once. The CDR3 covers 18 residues. No fewer than 6 million PBMCs went into each sample. Note on this clonotype: Its antigen is as yet unknown.

These data also formed part of another study, on T cells of mothers and their children. In that study: Some 2.7 million TCR beta reads per child versus over 9.5 million per mother. An overlap that was slightly higher, though non-significant, was seen in related mother-child pairs versus unrelated pairs.

The clonotype comes from a boy aged 5-17 years in good health. The sequenced material came from blood. V is TRBV12-3 or TRBV12-4 and J is TRBJ2-5, with 15 bases fitting TRBD2. The J call is doubtful: the DNA matches TRBJ2-7 better. The CDR3: CASSPRTSGRACIYEQYF. In DNA, the CDR3 is TGTGCCAGCAGTCCGCGGACTAGCGGGAGGGCCTGTATCTACGAGCAGTACTTC.